This T cell receptor (beta chain) is drawn from a study of T cell responses to AZD1222 COVID-19 vaccine. Profiling relied on immunoSEQ multiplex PCR, and the TCRdb table lists in-frame clones only, not all of them. The table includes 95,000 to 100,000 clones, approximately 84% detected once. About this clone itself: The antigen remains undetermined.

The length of the CDR3 is 15 residues. Deletions cut 5 bases from V and 0 bases from J, with 11 bases between. Germline V lookup: CDR1 ENHRY, CDR2 SYGVKD. Whole-study results and caveats: Dominant at 160-218 and 743-854, vaccine-associated CD4 TCRs also spanned spike.

The sequence was obtained from an adult who received the AZD1222 COVID-19 vaccine. The chain employs TRBV10-3 and TRBJ1-5, with D possibly being TRBD1 (5 bases). Sequencing used peripheral blood, obtained 28 days after the second AZD1222 dose. In DNA, the CDR3 is TGTGCCATCAGTCAAGGGGCAGATAGCAATCAGCCCCAGCATTTT. Protein product: CAISQGADSNQPQHF.